A selection of T cell receptor beta chains follows, all from one sample in a study of blood T cell repertoires in COVID-19. Data came from immunoSEQ multiplex PCR; TCRdb stores just in-frame clones and leaves some out. Here the sample spans tens of thousands of clones, 86% being singletons. Sequenced material: peripheral blood. These TCRs come from a human donor in a cohort sampled during active COVID-19. Both conserved end residues are part of each CDR3. D genes are given only for firm matches. A clone size is listed for some rows: how often the clone was seen (once, few, many), or a class if it is expanded.

>TRBD2|TRBV7-6|TRBJ2-1|few
TGTGCCAGCAGCCCCCGGACTAGCGGGAGTTATGGTGAGCAGTTCTTC
CASSPRTSGSYGEQFF
>.|TRBV4-3|TRBJ2-7|.
TGCGCCAGCAGCAAAGAACAGGGCCGCTACGAGCAGTACTTC
CASSKEQGRYEQYF
>.|TRBV5-1|TRBJ2-3|.
TGCGCCAGCAGCTTGTGGGGACAAACTACAGATACGCAGTATTTT
CASSLWGQTTDTQYF
>TRBD2|TRBV11-2|TRBJ2-7|.
TGTGCCAGCAGCTCACGGACTAGCGGGAGTCACGAGCAGTACTTC
CASSSRTSGSHEQYF
>TRBD1|TRBV4-1|TRBJ2-7|few
TGCGCCAGCAGCCACGCTCAGGGGGCGAACAACGAGCAGTACTTC
CASSHAQGANNEQYF
>.|TRBV7-9|TRBJ2-5|.
TGTGCCAGCAGCTTATCAGGGGAACCGACCCAGTACTTC
CASSLSGEPTQYF
>.|TRBV2|TRBJ2-1|.
TGTGCCAGCAGTGAACAGGCGCAAAATGAGCAGTTCTTC
CASSEQAQNEQFF
>.|TRBV2|TRBJ2-1|.
TGTGCCAGCAGTGTATTTCTCCTGGCAAAAGAGCAGTTCTTC
CASSVFLLAKEQFF
>.|TRBV7-9|TRBJ1-2|.
TGTGCCAGCAGCCCATCCGGGGAGGAAAATATTTCTGGCTACACCTTC
CASSPSGEENISGYTF
>.|TRBV5-1|TRBJ2-1|.
TGCGCCAGCAGTCCGCCCCGGGAAGCGAGCTCCTACAATGAGCAGTTCTTC
CASSPPREASSYNEQFF
>TRBD1|TRBV23-1|TRBJ2-1|.
TGCGCCAGCAGTCAAGCGGACAGGGGAGGAGACAATGAGCAGTTCTTC
CASSQADRGGDNEQFF
>.|TRBV4-1|TRBJ1-2|.
TGCGCCAGCAGCCAGCCCCGTGGAGGGCTCAACTATGGCTACACCTTC
CASSQPRGGLNYGYTF
>.|TRBV28|TRBJ2-4|.
TGTGCCAGCAGACAGGGCAGGGCGTTAGCCAAAAACATTCAGTACTTC
CASRQGRALAKNIQYF
>.|TRBV6-5|TRBJ1-2|.
TGTGCCAGCAGTTACTCACAGGGATCCTATGGCTACACCTTC
CASSYSQGSYGYTF
>.|TRBV4-3|TRBJ1-3|.
TGCGCCAGCAGCCAAGACAGGGTACGCTCTGGAAACACCATATATTTT
CASSQDRVRSGNTIYF
>TRBD2|TRBV7-9|TRBJ2-3|.
TGTGCCAGCAGCGTCGGGGGGGCAAATACGCAGTATTTT
CASSVGGANTQYF
>.|TRBV3-1/TRBV3-2|TRBJ1-5|.
TGTGCCAGCAGCCAAGCAGGGAACCAGCCCCAGCATTTT
CASSQAGNQPQHF
>TRBD2|TRBV6-1|TRBJ2-1|once
TGTGCCAGCAGTGAAGAGGGCGGGAGTCCTTTTGACAATGAGCAGTTCTTC
CASSEEGGSPFDNEQFF
>TRBD2|TRBV9|TRBJ2-1|.
TGTGCCAGCAGCGTAGCACAGGGGACTAGCGGGAGGGTTGGGCAGTTCTTC
CASSVAQGTSGRVGQFF
>.|TRBV27|TRBJ2-7|.
TGTGCCAGCAGTCAAGACAGGGGGCGACTAGCGGGGACCTACGAGCAGTACTTC
CASSQDRGRLAGTYEQYF
>.|TRBV5-1|TRBJ1-5|few
TGCGCCAGCAGCCCAGACAGTAATCAGCCCCAGCATTTT
CASSPDSNQPQHF
>TRBD1|TRBV5-1|TRBJ1-1|.
TGCGCCAGCAGCCCGGCGGGGACAGCGAACACTGAAGCTTTCTTT
CASSPAGTANTEAFF